A selection of T cell receptor beta chains follows, all from one sample in a study of blood T cells in healthy people across ages. Each CDR3 protein gets one entry after TCRdb re-called the 5' RACE reads with MiXCR. The sample includes over a million distinct CDR3 sequences, around 39% of them seen just once. The sequenced sample consisted of blood. These receptors all stem from a woman aged 18 to 35 in good health. Each CDR3 is given without its conserved first and last residue. For some rows the clone size is stated as once, few or many, or as a class when expanded; others skip it.

j_call | cdr3_length | clone_size | v_call | cdr3_aa
TRBJ1-2 | 11 | NA | TRBV7-9 | ASSPGTIDGYT
TRBJ2-3 | 14 | few | TRBV5-1 | ASSPVAETSTDTQY
TRBJ2-1 | 15 | few | TRBV5-1 | ASSLVLPSGMANEQF
TRBJ2-1 | 10 | NA | TRBV4-1 | ASSRIHNEQF
TRBJ1-5 | 11 | NA | TRBV2 | ASSERSNQPQH
TRBJ1-5 | 13 | NA | TRBV6-5 | ASSYSKGSNQPQH
TRBJ1-4 | 13 | NA | TRBV7-2 | ASSSRTGGAEKLF
TRBJ2-1 | 12 | few | TRBV20-1 | SARDQLPFNEQF
TRBJ1-1 | 11 | NA | TRBV20-1 | SATGQGGTEAF
TRBJ2-2 | 14 | NA | TRBV9 | ASSVRGLENTGELF
TRBJ2-1 | 14 | NA | TRBV4-1 | ASSQASGGAYNEQF
TRBJ2-2 | 13 | NA | TRBV6-1 | ASSRTSGAAGELF
TRBJ2-5 | 14 | few | TRBV7-8 | ASSLATTGYQETQY
TRBJ2-7 | 11 | few | TRBV7-9 | ASSPQPGTEQY
TRBJ2-6 | 13 | few | TRBV3-1 | ASSQAGVGANVLT
TRBJ2-1 | 13 | few | TRBV7-6 | ASSSTGGVGNEQF
NA | 14 | few | TRBV9 | ASSPRLAGRRYEQY